The entry below describes one TCR beta chain. The J segment lost 15 bases and the V segment lost 1 base, leaving 8 bases of the junction unmatched. Germline V gene lookup returns CDR1 LNHNV and CDR2 YYDKDF (reference sequence). CDR3 length: 13 amino acids. Method: immunoSEQ multiplex PCR; TCRdb's copy keeps in-frame clones and lacks some. This table has about 180,000 clones, 88% appearing once. The data were obtained in a study of blood T cell repertoires in COVID-19. Overall study context: Sources were T cells, B-cell-depleted T cells, or PBMCs; the material itself was cDNA or gDNA.

The specimen sequenced was peripheral blood. The chain has TRBV15 and TRBJ2-4; TRBD2 aligns across 8 bases. The sequence derives from a woman in her twenties or thirties with acute or convalescent COVID-19. The DNA of the CDR3 is TGTGCCACCAGCAGAGTGGAAGGGACTAGTGTGTACTTC. It encodes CATSRVEGTSVYF.